The 8 T cell receptor beta chains given below trace back to one sample, sequenced in a study of cytomegalovirus exposure and HLA in healthy donors. The primer mix had 60 Vbeta and 13 Jbeta primers. Clones were read by immunoSEQ multiplex PCR, and TCRdb kept only the in-frame ones, dropping some. The sample shows 200,000 to 250,000 clones, 80% to 85% of them seen only once. Sequences were obtained from PBMCs. The origin of the receptors is a woman aged 60-75 years in good health and CMV-seropositive.

The chain couples TRBV5-1 to TRBJ1-1; tentative D call: TRBD1 (5 bases). CDR1 and CDR2 from the germline V gene are SGHRS and YFSETQ. The CDR3 totals 15 residues. The V end lost 0 bases, the J end lost 1 base, and 10 bases lay between the germline ends. The CDR3 loop is CASSLGATGNTEAFF. DNA for the CDR3: TGCGCCAGCAGCTTGGGGGCCACAGGGAACACTGAAGCTTTCTTT.

The chain links TRBV12-5 to TRBJ1-1, with 7 positions matching TRBD1. Germline values: CDR1 LGHNT, CDR2 FRNRAP. The J segment lost 3 bases and the V segment lost 1 base, leaving 5 bases of the junction unmatched. The CDR3 sequence is 15 residues long. The CDR3 DNA sequence: TGTGCTAGTGGTTTGGGCAGGGGGTGGGACACTGAAGCTTTCTTT. Encoded protein: CASGLGRGWDTEAFF.

The chain joins TRBV18 to TRBJ1-1; a possible D gene is TRBD1 (5 bases). The V end was cut by 4 bases, the J end by 0 bases, with 18 bases between. The V gene's germline CDR1 is KGHSH and CDR2 LQKENI. The CDR3 contains 17 residues. CDR3 DNA: TGTGCCAGCTCACAGGCAGGGCAGATCATTTTGAACACTGAAGCTTTCTTT. Its protein product is CASSQAGQIILNTEAFF.

This chain joins TRBV30 and TRBJ1-2, with D perhaps TRBD1 (6 bases). Germline V gene lookup returns CDR1 GTSNPN and CDR2 SVGIG (reference sequence). The V end lost 8 bases, the J end lost 4 bases, and 17 bases lay between the germline ends. The CDR3 consists of 13 residues. The CDR3, as DNA: TGTGCCGTAAGCAGGGGAGGGCTCTATGGCTACACCTTC. Its protein product is CAVSRGGLYGYTF.

The chain uses TRBV6-6 and TRBJ1-1, with D perhaps matching TRBD1 (5 bases). V lost 5 bases, J lost 7 bases, and 11 bases lay in between. The germline gives CDR1 MNHNY, CDR2 SVGAGI (reference sequence). The CDR3 runs to 12 residues. The CDR3 coding sequence is TGTGCCAGCAGTACAGGTGGGGTTGAAGCTTTCTTT. This codes for CASSTGGVEAFF.

This chain links TRBV7-2 with TRBJ2-4; 9 positions agree with TRBD1. Germline CDR1 is SGHTA and CDR2 is FQGNSA. The CDR3 extends over 14 amino acids. With V trimmed by 4 bases and J by 9 bases, 7 bases remained unmatched. DNA of the CDR3: TGTGCCAGCAGCTCCACAGGGGGCGACGGCATTCAGTACTTC. This translates into CASSSTGGDGIQYF.

This chain connects TRBV13 to TRBJ2-3; D might be TRBD2 (5 bases). The CDR3 totals 15 residues. Germline CDR1 PRHDT, CDR2 FYEKMQ (reference sequence). Trimming took 5 bases from V and 3 from J, leaving 15 bases between them. The DNA for the CDR3 is TGTGCCAGCAGCAGGCGGGCCCCACGAACAGATACGCAGTATTTT. Its translation is CASSRRAPRTDTQYF.

This clone was seen only once. The chain links TRBV6-1 to TRBJ2-7; 8 bases are shared with TRBD2. Germline V gene data show CDR1 as MNHNS and CDR2 as SASEGT. Trimming cost V 5 bases and J 1 base; bases outside gene matches: 4. The CDR3 totals 14 residues. CDR3 in amino acids: CASSLLAGSYEQYF. In nucleotides, the CDR3 is TGTGCCAGCAGTCTCCTAGCGGGTTCCTACGAGCAGTACTTC.